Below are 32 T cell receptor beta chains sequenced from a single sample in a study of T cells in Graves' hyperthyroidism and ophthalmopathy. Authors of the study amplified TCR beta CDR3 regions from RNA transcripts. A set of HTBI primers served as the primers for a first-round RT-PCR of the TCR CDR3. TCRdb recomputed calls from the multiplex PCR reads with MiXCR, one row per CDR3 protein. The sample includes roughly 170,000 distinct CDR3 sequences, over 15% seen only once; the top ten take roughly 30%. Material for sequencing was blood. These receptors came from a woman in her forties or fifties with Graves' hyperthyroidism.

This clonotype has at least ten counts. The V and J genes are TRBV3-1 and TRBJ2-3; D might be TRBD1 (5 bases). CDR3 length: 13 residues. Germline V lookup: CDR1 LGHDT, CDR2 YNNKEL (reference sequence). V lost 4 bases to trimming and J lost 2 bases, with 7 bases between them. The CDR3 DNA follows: TGTGCCAGCAGCCCTGGACACACAGATACGCAGTATTTT. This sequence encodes CASSPGHTDTQYF.

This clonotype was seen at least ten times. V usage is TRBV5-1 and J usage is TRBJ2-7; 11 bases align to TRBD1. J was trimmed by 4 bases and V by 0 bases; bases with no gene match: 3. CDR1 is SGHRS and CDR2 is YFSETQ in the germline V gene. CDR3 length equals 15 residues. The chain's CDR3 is CASSLGTGGPYEQYF. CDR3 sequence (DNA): TGCGCCAGCAGCTTGGGGACAGGGGGCCCATACGAGCAGTACTTC.

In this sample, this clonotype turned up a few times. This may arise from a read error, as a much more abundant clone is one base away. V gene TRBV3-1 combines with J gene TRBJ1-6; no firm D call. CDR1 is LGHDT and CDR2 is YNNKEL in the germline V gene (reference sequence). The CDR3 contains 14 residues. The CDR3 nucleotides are TGTGCCAGCAGCCGAGACCCGGGTAATCCACCCCTCCACTTT. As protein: CASSRDPGNPPLHF.

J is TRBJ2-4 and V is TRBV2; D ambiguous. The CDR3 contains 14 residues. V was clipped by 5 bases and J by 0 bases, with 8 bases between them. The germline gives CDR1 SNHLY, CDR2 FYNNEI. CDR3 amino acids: CASSNTVAKNIQYF. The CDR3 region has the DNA TGTGCCAGCAGTAATACAGTAGCCAAAAACATTCAGTACTTC.

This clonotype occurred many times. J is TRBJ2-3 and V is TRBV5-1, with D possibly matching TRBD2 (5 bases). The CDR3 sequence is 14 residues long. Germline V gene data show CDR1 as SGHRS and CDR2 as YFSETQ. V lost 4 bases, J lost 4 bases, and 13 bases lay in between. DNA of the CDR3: TGCGCCAGCAGCCCGGGTAACGGGGCAGATACGCAGTATTTT. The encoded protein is CASSPGNGADTQYF.

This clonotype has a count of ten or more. The CDR3 region has the DNA TGTGCCAGCAGCGGTAGCAGGGGGCCCTACGAGCAGTACTTC. Protein sequence: CASSGSRGPYEQYF. The chain is built from TRBV9 and TRBJ2-7, with 8 positions matching TRBD1. The germline V gene encodes CDR1 SGDLS and CDR2 YYNGEE. The CDR3 totals 14 residues. The trim removed 3 bases at V and 2 bases at J, leaving 4 bases unmatched.

CDR3: CASSPPIAGEDEQYF. The CDR3, as DNA: TGTGCCAGCAGCCCGCCGATAGCGGGAGAGGACGAGCAGTACTTC. The gene calls are TRBV12-3 or TRBV12-4 and TRBJ2-7; TRBD2 matches at 9 bases. V gave up 6 bases and J gave up 5 bases; unmatched junction bases: 11. The CDR3 sequence is 15 residues long.

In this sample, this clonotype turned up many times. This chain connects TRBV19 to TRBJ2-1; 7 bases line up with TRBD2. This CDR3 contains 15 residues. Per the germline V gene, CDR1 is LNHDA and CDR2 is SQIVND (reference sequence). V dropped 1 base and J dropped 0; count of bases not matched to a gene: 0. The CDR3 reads CASSIVAGSYNEQFF. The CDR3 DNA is TGTGCCAGTAGTATAGTAGCGGGCTCCTACAATGAGCAGTTCTTC.

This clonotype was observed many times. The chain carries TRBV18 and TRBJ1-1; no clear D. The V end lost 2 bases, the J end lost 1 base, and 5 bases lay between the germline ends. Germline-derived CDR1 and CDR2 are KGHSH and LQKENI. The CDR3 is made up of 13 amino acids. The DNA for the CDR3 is TGTGCCAGCTCACCATCGGCGAACACTGAAGCTTTCTTT. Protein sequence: CASSPSANTEAFF.

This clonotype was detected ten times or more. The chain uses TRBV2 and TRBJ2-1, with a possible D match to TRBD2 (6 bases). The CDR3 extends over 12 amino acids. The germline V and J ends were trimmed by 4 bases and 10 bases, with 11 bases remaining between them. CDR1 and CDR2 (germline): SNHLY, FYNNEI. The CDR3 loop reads CASSAGAGEQFF. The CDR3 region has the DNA TGTGCCAGCAGTGCGGGAGCTGGAGAGCAGTTCTTC.

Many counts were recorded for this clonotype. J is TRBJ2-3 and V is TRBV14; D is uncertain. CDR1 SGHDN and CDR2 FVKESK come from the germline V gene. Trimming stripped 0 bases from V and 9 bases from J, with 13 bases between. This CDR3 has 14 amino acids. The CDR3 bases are TGTGCCAGCAGCCAAGATTTACGTGAGAGGACGCAGTATTTT. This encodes CASSQDLRERTQYF.

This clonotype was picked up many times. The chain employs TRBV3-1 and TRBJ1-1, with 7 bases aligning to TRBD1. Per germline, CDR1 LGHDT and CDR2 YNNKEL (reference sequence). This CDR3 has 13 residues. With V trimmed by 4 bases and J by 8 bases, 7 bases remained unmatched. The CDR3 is CASSRGQTKEAFF. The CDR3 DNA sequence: TGTGCCAGCAGCCGGGGACAGACTAAAGAAGCTTTCTTT.

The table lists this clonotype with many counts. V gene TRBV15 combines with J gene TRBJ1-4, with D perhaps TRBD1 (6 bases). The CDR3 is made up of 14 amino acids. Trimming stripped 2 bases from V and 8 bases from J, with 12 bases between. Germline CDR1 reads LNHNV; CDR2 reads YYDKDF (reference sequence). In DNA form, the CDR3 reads TGTGCCACCAGCAGACAGGGGCTGGGGGAAAAACTGTTTTTT. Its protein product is CATSRQGLGEKLFF.

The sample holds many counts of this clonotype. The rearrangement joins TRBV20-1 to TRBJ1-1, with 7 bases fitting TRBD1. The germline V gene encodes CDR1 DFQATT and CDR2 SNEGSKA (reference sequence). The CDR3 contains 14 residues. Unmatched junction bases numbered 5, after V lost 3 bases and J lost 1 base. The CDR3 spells CSARPDRRNTEAFF. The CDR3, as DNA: TGCAGTGCTAGGCCGGACAGGAGGAACACTGAAGCTTTCTTT.

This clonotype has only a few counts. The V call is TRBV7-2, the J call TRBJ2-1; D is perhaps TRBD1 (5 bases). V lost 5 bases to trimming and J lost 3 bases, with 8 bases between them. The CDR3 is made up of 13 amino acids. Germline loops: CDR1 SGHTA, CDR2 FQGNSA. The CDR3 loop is CASSTDNYNEQFF. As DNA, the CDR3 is TGTGCCAGCAGCACGGACAACTACAATGAGCAGTTCTTC.

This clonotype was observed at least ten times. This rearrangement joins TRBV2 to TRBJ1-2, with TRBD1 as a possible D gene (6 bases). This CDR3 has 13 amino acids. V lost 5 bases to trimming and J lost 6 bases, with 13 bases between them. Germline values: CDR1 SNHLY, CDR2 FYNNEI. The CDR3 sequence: CASSSYREDGYTF. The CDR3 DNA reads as TGTGCCAGCAGTTCCTACAGGGAAGATGGCTACACCTTC.

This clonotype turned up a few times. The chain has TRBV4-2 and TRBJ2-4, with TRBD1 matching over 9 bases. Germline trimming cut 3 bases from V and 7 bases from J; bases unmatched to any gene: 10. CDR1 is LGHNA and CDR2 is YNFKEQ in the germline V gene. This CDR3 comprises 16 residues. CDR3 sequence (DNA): TGTGCCAGCAGCCATGGGGGTCGTGGGACAGGGAACATTCAGTACTTC. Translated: CASSHGGRGTGNIQYF.

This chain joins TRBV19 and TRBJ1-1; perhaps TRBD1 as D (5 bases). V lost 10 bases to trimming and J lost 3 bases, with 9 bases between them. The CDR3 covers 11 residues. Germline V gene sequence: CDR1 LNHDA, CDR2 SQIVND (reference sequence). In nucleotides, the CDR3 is TGTGCCACGAGGGACCACACTGAAGCTTTCTTT. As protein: CATRDHTEAFF.

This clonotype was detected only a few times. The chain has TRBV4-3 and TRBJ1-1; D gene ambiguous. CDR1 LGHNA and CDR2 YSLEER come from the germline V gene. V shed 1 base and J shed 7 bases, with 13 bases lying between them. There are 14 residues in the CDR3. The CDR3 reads CASSQVGTGLEAFF. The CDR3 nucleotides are TGCGCCAGCAGCCAAGTTGGTACGGGCCTTGAAGCTTTCTTT.

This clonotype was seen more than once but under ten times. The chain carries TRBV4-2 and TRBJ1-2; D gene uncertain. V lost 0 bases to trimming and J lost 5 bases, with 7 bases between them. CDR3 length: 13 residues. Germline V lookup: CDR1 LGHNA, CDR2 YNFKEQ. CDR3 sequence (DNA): TGTGCCAGCAGCCAAGATATGGGGTATGGCTACACCTTC. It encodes CASSQDMGYGYTF.

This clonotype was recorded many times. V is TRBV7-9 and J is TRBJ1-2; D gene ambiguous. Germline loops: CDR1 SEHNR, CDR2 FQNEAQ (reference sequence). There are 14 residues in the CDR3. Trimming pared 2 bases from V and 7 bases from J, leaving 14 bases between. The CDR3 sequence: CASSLKARDGGYTF. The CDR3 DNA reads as TGTGCCAGCAGCTTAAAAGCCCGGGATGGTGGCTACACCTTC.

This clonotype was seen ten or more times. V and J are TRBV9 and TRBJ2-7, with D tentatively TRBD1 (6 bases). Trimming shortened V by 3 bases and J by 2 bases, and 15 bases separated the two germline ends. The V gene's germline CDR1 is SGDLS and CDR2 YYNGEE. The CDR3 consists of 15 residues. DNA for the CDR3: TGTGCCAGCAGCGCCGGGGCAGGGGCGACCTACGAGCAGTACTTC. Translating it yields CASSAGAGATYEQYF.

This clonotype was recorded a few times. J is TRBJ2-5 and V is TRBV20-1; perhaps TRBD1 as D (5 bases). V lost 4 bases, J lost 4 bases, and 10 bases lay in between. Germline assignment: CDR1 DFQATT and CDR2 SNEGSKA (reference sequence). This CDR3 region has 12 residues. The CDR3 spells CSANRQGETQYF. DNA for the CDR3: TGCAGTGCTAATCGCCAGGGAGAGACCCAGTACTTC.

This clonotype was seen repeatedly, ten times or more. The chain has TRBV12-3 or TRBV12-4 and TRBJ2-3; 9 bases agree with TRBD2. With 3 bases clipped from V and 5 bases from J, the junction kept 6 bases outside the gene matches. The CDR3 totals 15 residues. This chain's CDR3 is CASSLRLAGRDTQYF. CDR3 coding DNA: TGTGCCAGCAGTTTGAGGCTAGCGGGAAGAGATACGCAGTATTTT.

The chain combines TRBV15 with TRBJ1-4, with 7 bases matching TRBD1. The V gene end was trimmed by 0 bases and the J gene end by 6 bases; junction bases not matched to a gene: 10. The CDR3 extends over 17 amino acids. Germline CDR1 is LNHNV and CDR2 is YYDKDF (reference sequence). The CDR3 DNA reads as TGTGCCACCAGCAGAGATCCCTCCGGGACAGCCGATGAAAAACTGTTTTTT. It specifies CATSRDPSGTADEKLFF.

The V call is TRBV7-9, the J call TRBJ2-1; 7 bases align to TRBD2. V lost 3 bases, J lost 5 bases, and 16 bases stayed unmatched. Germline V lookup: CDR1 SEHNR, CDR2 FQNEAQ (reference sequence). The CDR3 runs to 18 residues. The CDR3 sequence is CASSFRTSDLGLNNEQFF. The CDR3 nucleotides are TGTGCCAGCAGCTTTCGGACTAGTGATTTGGGCTTGAACAATGAGCAGTTCTTC.

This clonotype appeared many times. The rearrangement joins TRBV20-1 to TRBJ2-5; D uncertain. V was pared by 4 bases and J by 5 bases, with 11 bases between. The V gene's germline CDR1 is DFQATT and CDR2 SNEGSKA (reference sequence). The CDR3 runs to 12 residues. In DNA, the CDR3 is TGCAGTGCTAACCCGGCGAGCGAGACCCAGTACTTC. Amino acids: CSANPASETQYF.

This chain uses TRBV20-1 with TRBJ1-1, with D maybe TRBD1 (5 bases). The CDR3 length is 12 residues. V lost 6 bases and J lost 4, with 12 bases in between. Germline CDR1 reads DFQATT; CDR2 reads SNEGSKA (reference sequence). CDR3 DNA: TGCAGTGCCGCCCAGGGCGGCACTGAAGCTTTCTTT. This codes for CSAAQGGTEAFF.

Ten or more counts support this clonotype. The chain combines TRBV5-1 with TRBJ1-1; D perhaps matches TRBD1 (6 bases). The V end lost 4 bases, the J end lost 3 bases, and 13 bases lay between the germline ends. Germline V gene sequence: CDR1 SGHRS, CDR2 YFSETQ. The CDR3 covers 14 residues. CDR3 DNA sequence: TGCGCCAGCAGCCCGAGACAGGATTACACTGAAGCTTTCTTT. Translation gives CASSPRQDYTEAFF.

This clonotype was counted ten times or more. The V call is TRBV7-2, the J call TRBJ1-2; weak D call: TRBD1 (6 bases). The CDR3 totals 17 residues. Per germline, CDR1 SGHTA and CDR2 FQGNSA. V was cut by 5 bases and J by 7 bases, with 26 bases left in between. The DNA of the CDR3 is TGTGCCAGCAGCCCCGGTTATGGGCAGACAGGCGAGGGTGGCTACACCTTC. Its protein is CASSPGYGQTGEGGYTF.

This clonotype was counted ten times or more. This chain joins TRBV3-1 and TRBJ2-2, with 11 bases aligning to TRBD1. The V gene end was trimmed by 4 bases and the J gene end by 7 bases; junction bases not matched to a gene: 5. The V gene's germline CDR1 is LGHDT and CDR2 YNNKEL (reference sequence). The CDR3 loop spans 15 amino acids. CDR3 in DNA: TGTGCCAGCAGCCGCCGGACAGGGGGCAACGGGGAGCTGTTTTTT. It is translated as CASSRRTGGNGELFF.

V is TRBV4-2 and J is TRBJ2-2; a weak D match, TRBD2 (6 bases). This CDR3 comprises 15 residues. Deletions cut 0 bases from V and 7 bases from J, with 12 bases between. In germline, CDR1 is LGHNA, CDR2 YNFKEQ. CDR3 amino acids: CASSQDGGVLGELFF. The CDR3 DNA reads TGTGCCAGCAGCCAAGACGGGGGTGTGCTCGGGGAGCTGTTTTTT.